One and the same sample provided the 7 T cell receptor beta chains below, sequenced in a study of blood T cell repertoires in COVID-19. Sequencing was performed with immunoSEQ multiplex PCR; in TCRdb, only in-frame clones are kept and a portion is missing. The sample lists about 190,000 clones; less than 90% were seen once. The sample was peripheral blood. These receptors all stem from a woman between 40 and 50 years old with acute or convalescent COVID-19.

This chain uses TRBV6-5 with TRBJ1-1, with 7 bases fitting TRBD1. The V and J ends lost 8 bases and 1 base, in that order; junction bases with no gene match: 4. CDR3 length equals 13 residues. The germline CDR1 and CDR2 sequences are MNHEY and SVGAGI. The CDR3 bases are TGTGCCAGCGGGAGGACAGGGAACACTGAAGCTTTCTTT. Amino acid sequence: CASGRTGNTEAFF.

The rearrangement links TRBV29-1 to TRBJ1-5, with TRBD1 as a possible D gene (5 bases). Germline V gene data show CDR1 as SQVTM and CDR2 as ANQGSEA. Trimming pared 5 bases from V and 5 bases from J, leaving 16 bases between. The CDR3 extends over 14 amino acids. The CDR3 protein is CSVCEAGQDQPQHF. The CDR3 DNA reads as TGCAGCGTTTGCGAAGCGGGGCAGGATCAGCCCCAGCATTTT.

CDR3 nucleotide sequence: TGTGCCAGCAGCGTAGAGACAGGGGGGACTGGAAACACCATATATTTT. Its translation: CASSVETGGTGNTIYF. The gene calls are TRBV9 and TRBJ1-3; 9 bases fit TRBD1. CDR1 SGDLS and CDR2 YYNGEE come from the germline V gene. The ends lost 0 bases at V and 2 bases at J; junction bases unmatched: 3. This CDR3 contains 16 residues.

The chain employs TRBV5-1 and TRBJ2-7; TRBD1 matches 11 bases. This CDR3 contains 16 residues. The germline V gene has CDR1 SGHRS and CDR2 YFSETQ. Losses at the gene ends were 0 bases for V and 2 bases for J; bases not matched to a gene: 4. CDR3 sequence: CASSLDAGQGAYEQYF. The CDR3 coding sequence is TGCGCCAGCAGCTTGGATGCGGGACAGGGGGCCTACGAGCAGTACTTC.

The chain's CDR3 is CASSSYTEAFF. The CDR3 region has the DNA TGCGCCAGCAGCTCGTACACTGAAGCTTTCTTT. This chain joins TRBV5-1 and TRBJ1-1; D gene unclear. Germline assignment: CDR1 SGHRS and CDR2 YFSETQ. Trimming shortened V by 3 bases and J by 3 bases, and 3 bases separated the two germline ends. The CDR3 is made up of 11 amino acids.

This chain joins TRBV29-1 and TRBJ2-1, with D perhaps matching TRBD2 (5 bases). V gave up 7 bases and J gave up 3 bases, with 13 bases separating them. The CDR3 contains 13 residues. Germline CDR1 and CDR2: SQVTM and ANQGSEA. CDR3 sequence: CSEKGSRYNEQFF. The CDR3, as DNA: TGCAGCGAGAAAGGGAGCCGCTACAATGAGCAGTTCTTC.

The rearrangement joins TRBV19 to TRBJ1-5; D may be TRBD1 (5 bases). The V end lost 3 bases, the J end lost 6 bases, and 15 bases lay between the germline ends. Germline values: CDR1 LNHDA, CDR2 SQIVND (reference sequence). This CDR3 spans 15 amino acids. The CDR3 loop is CASSILGQGSQPQHF. The CDR3 DNA reads as TGTGCCAGTAGTATTCTTGGCCAGGGTAGTCAGCCCCAGCATTTT.